Listed below are T cell receptor beta chains from one sample, sequenced in a study of blood T cell repertoires in COVID-19. Profiling relied on immunoSEQ multiplex PCR, and the TCRdb table lists in-frame clones only, not all of them. The table lists about 310,000 clones, about 87% of them singletons. The sequenced material came from PBMCs or T cells enriched from blood (not recorded which). The receptors shown here come from a woman between 18 and 29 years old who had recovered from COVID-19. CDR3s include the opening cysteine and the closing phenylalanine or tryptophan. D genes are given only for firm matches. Size is omitted from some rows. Given values are once, few, many or a class for expanded clones.

D gene: TRBD2
J gene: TRBJ2-1
V gene: TRBV7-9
clone size: NA
CDR3 DNA: TGTGCCAGCAGCTTAGCAGCGGGGGGCAAGAACAATGAGCAGTTCTTC
CDR3 protein: CASSLAAGGKNNEQFF

D gene: TRBD1
J gene: TRBJ1-2
V gene: TRBV28
clone size: NA
CDR3 DNA: TGTGCCAGCAGCTCAGGGGGCGGATGGGCATCTGGGGGCTATGGCTACACCTTC
CDR3 protein: CASSSGGGWASGGYGYTF

D gene: NA
J gene: TRBJ2-5
V gene: TRBV7-2
clone size: NA
CDR3 DNA: TGTGCCAGCACAGGTTTCGAGACCCAGTACTTC
CDR3 protein: CASTGFETQYF

D gene: TRBD1
J gene: TRBJ2-7
V gene: TRBV4-3
clone size: NA
CDR3 DNA: TGCGCCAGCAGCCATGACTTACCGGGACAGGGCTACGAGCAGTACTTC
CDR3 protein: CASSHDLPGQGYEQYF

D gene: TRBD2
J gene: TRBJ2-3
V gene: TRBV15
clone size: NA
CDR3 DNA: TGTGCCACCAGCAGAGATCGGGGAAGGAGGACTAGATTCACAGATACGCAGTATTTT
CDR3 protein: CATSRDRGRRTRFTDTQYF

D gene: NA
J gene: TRBJ2-1
V gene: TRBV6-5
clone size: NA
CDR3 DNA: TGTGCCAGCAGCAAGGCGGTAGTCTCCTACAATGAGCAGTTCTTC
CDR3 protein: CASSKAVVSYNEQFF

D gene: NA
J gene: TRBJ1-1
V gene: TRBV28
clone size: NA
CDR3 DNA: TGTGCCAGCACCCCTTACCCGCAGGGGAAGAACACTGAAGCTTTCTTT
CDR3 protein: CASTPYPQGKNTEAFF

D gene: TRBD1
J gene: TRBJ1-2
V gene: TRBV5-1
clone size: NA
CDR3 DNA: TGCGCCAGCAGCTTGACATTCCCGGGACAGCAGAACTATGGCTACACCTTC
CDR3 protein: CASSLTFPGQQNYGYTF

D gene: TRBD2
J gene: TRBJ2-1
V gene: TRBV30
clone size: NA
CDR3 DNA: TGTGCCTGGAGCCTCACTAGCGGGGTTGGGGAGCAGTTCTTC
CDR3 protein: CAWSLTSGVGEQFF

D gene: TRBD1
J gene: TRBJ2-7
V gene: TRBV7-8
clone size: NA
CDR3 DNA: TGTGCCAGCAGCACTTGGGACAGGGGGCCTTCCTACGAGCAGTACTTC
CDR3 protein: CASSTWDRGPSYEQYF

D gene: TRBD2
J gene: TRBJ2-2
V gene: TRBV4-1
clone size: NA
CDR3 DNA: TGCGCCAGCAGCCAAACTAGCGGGGGGGCTACCGGGGAGCTGTTTTTT
CDR3 protein: CASSQTSGGATGELFF

D gene: NA
J gene: TRBJ1-5
V gene: TRBV27
clone size: NA
CDR3 DNA: TGTGCCAGCAGAACCCTCTCCGGGGGTGGCAATCAGCCCCAGCATTTT
CDR3 protein: CASRTLSGGGNQPQHF

D gene: NA
J gene: TRBJ1-1
V gene: TRBV7-9
clone size: NA
CDR3 DNA: TGTGCCAGCAGTTTCGGGGTTGGGACTGAAGCTTTCTTT
CDR3 protein: CASSFGVGTEAFF

D gene: NA
J gene: TRBJ2-7
V gene: TRBV9
clone size: NA
CDR3 DNA: TGTGCCAGCAGCACCCGGGACTCGGCCTACGAGCAGTACTTC
CDR3 protein: CASSTRDSAYEQYF

D gene: NA
J gene: TRBJ2-7
V gene: TRBV5-1
clone size: NA
CDR3 DNA: TGCGCCAGCACCACCAACGGGGGATACGAGCAGTACTTC
CDR3 protein: CASTTNGGYEQYF

D gene: TRBD1
J gene: TRBJ1-4
V gene: TRBV28
clone size: NA
CDR3 DNA: TGTGCCAGCAGAACTTTCGGACAGGGGGAGCAAAAACTGTTTTTT
CDR3 protein: CASRTFGQGEQKLFF

D gene: NA
J gene: TRBJ2-1
V gene: TRBV12-3/TRBV12-4
clone size: NA
CDR3 DNA: TGTGCCGCAGGGTGGGGTTCTGCTGAGCAGTTCTTC
CDR3 protein: CAAGWGSAEQFF

D gene: NA
J gene: TRBJ1-5
V gene: TRBV18
clone size: NA
CDR3 DNA: TGTGCCAGCTCACCGCCGGAGGGGGGGATCGGCAATCAGCCCCAGCATTTT
CDR3 protein: CASSPPEGGIGNQPQHF

D gene: NA
J gene: TRBJ1-2
V gene: TRBV12-3/TRBV12-4
clone size: NA
CDR3 DNA: TGTGCCAGCAGATACTATCGTGACCTGGGCTACACCTTC
CDR3 protein: CASRYYRDLGYTF

D gene: NA
J gene: TRBJ1-2
V gene: TRBV11-2
clone size: NA
CDR3 DNA: TGTGCCAGCAGCCCAGGAAGTGGCTATGGCTACACCTTC
CDR3 protein: CASSPGSGYGYTF

D gene: TRBD2
J gene: TRBJ2-1
V gene: TRBV3-1/TRBV3-2
clone size: NA
CDR3 DNA: TGTGCCAGCAGCCAAGATGGAACTAGCGGGAGGGGAAACAATGAGCAGTTCTTC
CDR3 protein: CASSQDGTSGRGNNEQFF

D gene: TRBD2
J gene: TRBJ2-1
V gene: TRBV29-1
clone size: NA
CDR3 DNA: TGCAGCGTTGCCAAGCGGGGGAACCACAATGAGCAGTTCTTC
CDR3 protein: CSVAKRGNHNEQFF

D gene: TRBD2
J gene: TRBJ2-7
V gene: TRBV7-2
clone size: NA
CDR3 DNA: TGTGCCAGCACAGCGATGGGACTAGCCGAGCAGTACTTC
CDR3 protein: CASTAMGLAEQYF

D gene: NA
J gene: TRBJ2-2
V gene: TRBV5-4
clone size: NA
CDR3 DNA: TGTGCCAGCAGCTTGAACAGACAAACCGGGGAGCTGTTTTTT
CDR3 protein: CASSLNRQTGELFF

D gene: NA
J gene: TRBJ2-7
V gene: TRBV10-3
clone size: NA
CDR3 DNA: TGTGCCATCAGTGAGTCGACTACGTCTTCCTACGAGCAGTACTTC
CDR3 protein: CAISESTTSSYEQYF

D gene: NA
J gene: TRBJ1-1
V gene: TRBV7-9
clone size: NA
CDR3 DNA: TGTGCCAGCAGCTTAGACAGCTATGAAGCTTTCTTT
CDR3 protein: CASSLDSYEAFF

D gene: NA
J gene: TRBJ1-3
V gene: TRBV18
clone size: NA
CDR3 DNA: TGTGCCAGCTCACCGGCGGCCGGGACGGGACTTTCTGGAAACACCATATATTTT
CDR3 protein: CASSPAAGTGLSGNTIYF

D gene: NA
J gene: TRBJ2-1
V gene: TRBV12-3/TRBV12-4
clone size: NA
CDR3 DNA: TGTGCCTCGGGGATGAATGAGCAGTTCTTC
CDR3 protein: CASGMNEQFF

D gene: TRBD1
J gene: TRBJ1-2
V gene: TRBV19
clone size: few
CDR3 DNA: TGTGCCAGTAGTAGCGGGACAGTACGGGGCTACACCTTC
CDR3 protein: CASSSGTVRGYTF

D gene: NA
J gene: TRBJ2-2
V gene: TRBV4-3
clone size: NA
CDR3 DNA: TGCGCCAGCAGCCAAGACACAGGGTTGATAGCCGGGGAGCTGTTTTTT
CDR3 protein: CASSQDTGLIAGELFF

D gene: NA
J gene: TRBJ1-4
V gene: TRBV9
clone size: NA
CDR3 DNA: TGTGCCAGCAGCTTGAGCGGGTGGGGTGAAAAACTGTTTTTT
CDR3 protein: CASSLSGWGEKLFF

D gene: TRBD2
J gene: TRBJ2-5
V gene: TRBV7-6
clone size: NA
CDR3 DNA: TGTGCCAGCAGCCCTACTAGCGGGAAGCCAGGCCCCAATTCCGAGACCCAGTACTTC
CDR3 protein: CASSPTSGKPGPNSETQYF

D gene: TRBD1
J gene: TRBJ2-7
V gene: TRBV11-2
clone size: NA
CDR3 DNA: TGTGCCAGCAGCCCACCGACAGGGGAAGAACTTTACGAGCAGTACTTC
CDR3 protein: CASSPPTGEELYEQYF

D gene: NA
J gene: TRBJ2-2
V gene: TRBV6-5
clone size: NA
CDR3 DNA: TGTGCCAGCAGTTACGTATTCGGGGGCGGGGAGCTGTTTTTT
CDR3 protein: CASSYVFGGGELFF

D gene: TRBD2
J gene: TRBJ2-1
V gene: TRBV4-3
clone size: NA
CDR3 DNA: TGCGCCAGCAGCCAAGAGATGGCGGGAGAGAGTGAGCAGTTCTTC
CDR3 protein: CASSQEMAGESEQFF

D gene: TRBD1
J gene: TRBJ1-1
V gene: TRBV6-1
clone size: NA
CDR3 DNA: TGTGCCAGCAGTGAAAAGGGGGCCGAGAACACTGAAGCTTTCTTT
CDR3 protein: CASSEKGAENTEAFF

D gene: TRBD2
J gene: TRBJ2-1
V gene: TRBV11-2
clone size: NA
CDR3 DNA: TGTGCCAGCAGCCGGACTAGCGTCTTAGGCGAGCAGTTCTTC
CDR3 protein: CASSRTSVLGEQFF

D gene: TRBD2
J gene: TRBJ2-1
V gene: TRBV5-1
clone size: NA
CDR3 DNA: TGCGCCAGCAGCCCGGGACTAGCGGGAAGCAATGAGCAGTTCTTC
CDR3 protein: CASSPGLAGSNEQFF

D gene: NA
J gene: TRBJ2-1
V gene: TRBV30
clone size: NA
CDR3 DNA: TGTGCCTGGAGTGCGTACAATGAGCAGTTCTTC
CDR3 protein: CAWSAYNEQFF

D gene: NA
J gene: TRBJ1-1
V gene: TRBV29-1
clone size: NA
CDR3 DNA: TGCAGCGTTCGCCTCTTCCGGGGGAACACTGAAGCTTTCTTT
CDR3 protein: CSVRLFRGNTEAFF

D gene: NA
J gene: TRBJ1-1
V gene: TRBV6-5
clone size: NA
CDR3 DNA: TGTGCCAGTGCTGGATCGAGGACTGAAGCTTTCTTT
CDR3 protein: CASAGSRTEAFF

D gene: NA
J gene: TRBJ1-2
V gene: TRBV4-3
clone size: once
CDR3 DNA: TGCGCCAGCAGCCAAGAAACCCCAGGGTTCTATGGCTACACCTTC
CDR3 protein: CASSQETPGFYGYTF

D gene: NA
J gene: TRBJ1-1
V gene: TRBV6-5
clone size: NA
CDR3 DNA: TGTGCCAGCAGAGGGTCCGGGGGAGGTGAAGCTTTCTTT
CDR3 protein: CASRGSGGGEAFF

D gene: NA
J gene: TRBJ2-7
V gene: TRBV6-1
clone size: NA
CDR3 DNA: TGTGCCAGCAGTGAAACAGGCTGGGAGCAGTACTTC
CDR3 protein: CASSETGWEQYF

D gene: NA
J gene: TRBJ1-1
V gene: TRBV5-1
clone size: once
CDR3 DNA: TGCGCCAGCAGCTTGGACGGAGGGATGAACACTGAAGCTTTCTTT
CDR3 protein: CASSLDGGMNTEAFF

D gene: NA
J gene: TRBJ1-2
V gene: TRBV11-1
clone size: NA
CDR3 DNA: TGTGCCAGCAGCTCATCAGCTAACTATGGCTACACCTTC
CDR3 protein: CASSSSANYGYTF

D gene: NA
J gene: TRBJ2-7
V gene: TRBV5-1
clone size: few
CDR3 DNA: TGCGCCAGCAGCTTGGCTGGTAGCTCCTACGAGCAGTACTTC
CDR3 protein: CASSLAGSSYEQYF

D gene: TRBD2
J gene: TRBJ2-1
V gene: TRBV15
clone size: NA
CDR3 DNA: TGTGCCACCAGCAGAGATGCCAGCGGGAGGACACTCGCCTACAATGAGCAGTTCTTC
CDR3 protein: CATSRDASGRTLAYNEQFF

D gene: NA
J gene: TRBJ2-7
V gene: TRBV6-5
clone size: NA
CDR3 DNA: TGTGCCAGCAGTAACAGTGGGTACGAGCAGTACTTC
CDR3 protein: CASSNSGYEQYF

D gene: NA
J gene: TRBJ1-2
V gene: TRBV10-2
clone size: once
CDR3 DNA: TGCGCCAGCAGTGCGCGCAGAGAGGATGGCTACACCTTC
CDR3 protein: CASSARREDGYTF

D gene: NA
J gene: TRBJ2-2
V gene: TRBV7-9
clone size: NA
CDR3 DNA: TGTGCCAGCAGCTTGTTACAGGGAACGACCGGGGAGCTGTTTTTT
CDR3 protein: CASSLLQGTTGELFF

D gene: NA
J gene: TRBJ1-2
V gene: TRBV25-1
clone size: once
CDR3 DNA: TGTGCCAGCAGTCTGGACAGTACCTATGGCTACACCTTC
CDR3 protein: CASSLDSTYGYTF

D gene: TRBD1
J gene: TRBJ1-1
V gene: TRBV7-9
clone size: NA
CDR3 DNA: TGTGCCAGCAGCTTAGCGACAGGGGGGACTGAAGCTTTCTTT
CDR3 protein: CASSLATGGTEAFF

D gene: NA
J gene: TRBJ1-3
V gene: TRBV9
clone size: NA
CDR3 DNA: TGTGCCAGCAGCGCGCAGGGTTCGACCTCTGGAAACACCATATATTTT
CDR3 protein: CASSAQGSTSGNTIYF